This T cell receptor (beta chain) stems from a study of lymphopenia after photon versus proton radiotherapy. Trimming pared 1 base from V and 10 bases from J, leaving 13 bases between. CDR3 size: 13 residues. Germline CDR1 is SEHNR and CDR2 is FQNEAQ (reference sequence). Only in-frame clones appear in the TCRdb table, and some are missing; sequencing was by immunoSEQ multiplex PCR. The sample holds over 20,000 clones; 85% to 90% are singletons and the top ten take around 10%. This clone was found once. This receptor was obtained from a man at least 80 years old with esophageal cancer. Sequencing used peripheral blood, obtained from a patient treated with proton-based radiotherapy. This rearrangement joins TRBV7-9 to TRBJ1-2, with D perhaps matching TRBD1 (5 bases). CDR3 protein: CASSLDSGTHYTF. CDR3 DNA sequence: TGTGCCAGCAGCTTAGACTCGGGGACTCACTACACCTTC.